The 12 T cell receptor beta chains below all came from one sample that was sequenced in a study of T cell responses to AZD1222 COVID-19 vaccine (dated by TCRdb to the early 2020s). The time point label on this specimen signifies: baseline before first vaccination. Libraries were prepared through the immunoSEQ multiplex PCR assay. TCRdb obtained this table from immuneACCESS and retained in-frame rearrangements with V and J assigned. These tables miss some clones; where compared with another copy, unresolved V genes account for less than half of the shortfall, and the remainder is unexplained. The sample profile shows about 62,000 clones; roughly 70% of them were found once. About 14% of the sample belongs to the ten largest clones. The sample consisted of peripheral blood, taken on day 0 of AZD1222 vaccination. These TCRs come from an adult in good health.

This clone has only a few counts. The chain links TRBV9 to TRBJ1-2; 9 bases are a match to TRBD1. This CDR3 has 15 residues. V shed 0 bases, J shed 2 bases, and the junction held 2 bases outside the gene matches. In germline, CDR1 is SGDLS, CDR2 YYNGEE. CDR3 nucleotide sequence: TGTGCCAGCAGCGTAGACGGGACAGGGAACTATGGCTACACCTTC. Amino acid sequence: CASSVDGTGNYGYTF.

The rearrangement uses TRBV6-2 or TRBV6-3 and TRBJ2-5; perhaps TRBD1 as D (6 bases). CDR1 MNHEY and CDR2 SVGEGT come from the germline V gene. V gave up 2 bases and J gave up 3 bases, with 10 bases separating them. This CDR3 contains 14 residues. The CDR3 DNA sequence: TGTGCCAGCAGTTACGTTCACAGGGAAGAGACCCAGTACTTC. Residues: CASSYVHREETQYF.

The chain is built from TRBV7-2 and TRBJ2-1, with D perhaps being TRBD1 or TRBD2 (5 bases each). Germline loops: CDR1 SGHTA, CDR2 FQGNSA. CDR3 length: 15 residues. Trimming stripped 5 bases from V and 2 bases from J, with 13 bases between. The CDR3 loop reads CASSPDPGPYNEQFF. CDR3 coding DNA: TGTGCCAGCAGCCCAGACCCGGGGCCCTACAATGAGCAGTTCTTC.

V is TRBV18 and J is TRBJ2-3, with a tentative D call TRBD2 (6 bases). The V and J ends lost 3 bases and 6 bases respectively, with 16 bases between them. This CDR3 has 15 residues. In germline, CDR1 is KGHSH, CDR2 LQKENI. CDR3 in amino acids: CASSPSGGPQDTQYF. The CDR3, as DNA: TGTGCCAGCTCACCTTCCGGGGGTCCTCAGGATACGCAGTATTTT.

This chain joins TRBV7-2 and TRBJ2-2; 9 nucleotides agree with TRBD1. The V segment lost 5 bases and the J segment 6 bases; nucleotides outside the gene matches: 13. The CDR3 spans 17 residues. Germline V gene data show CDR1 as SGHTA and CDR2 as FQGNSA. CDR3 region: CASSRTTGGGLPGELFF. The CDR3 coding sequence is TGTGCCAGCAGCCGTACTACAGGGGGCGGACTTCCCGGGGAGCTGTTTTTT.

The chain links TRBV29-1 to TRBJ2-5; D gene ambiguous. The CDR3 covers 14 residues. Germline CDR1 reads SQVTM; CDR2 reads ANQGSEA. Trimming took 7 bases from V and 2 from J, leaving 17 bases between them. CDR3 coding DNA: TGCAGCGCGAGACGCTCGGAAGGGCAAGAGACCCAGTACTTC. Translating it yields CSARRSEGQETQYF.

This clone was counted a few times. The V gene is TRBV6-5, the J gene TRBJ1-3; 7 bases are shared with TRBD1. Germline assignment: CDR1 MNHEY and CDR2 SVGAGI. This CDR3 is built from 15 residues. J lost 4 bases, V lost 6 bases, and 9 bases had no gene match. The DNA for the CDR3 is TGTGCCAGCAGCACGACAGGGAATCGAGGAAACACCATATATTTT. Its translation is CASSTTGNRGNTIYF.

The rearrangement joins TRBV6-6 to TRBJ1-1; D ambiguous. Germline loops: CDR1 MNHNY, CDR2 SVGAGI (reference sequence). The CDR3 contains 16 residues. Trimming took 9 bases from V and 7 from J, leaving 27 bases between them. The CDR3 protein is CASNPSGQALKGEAFF. CDR3 DNA sequence: TGTGCCAGTAATCCATCCGGGCAGGCATTAAAAGGTGAAGCTTTCTTT.

The chain combines TRBV10-3 with TRBJ2-7; possibly TRBD1 for D (5 bases). The germline V gene has CDR1 ENHRY and CDR2 SYGVKD. The CDR3 totals 14 residues. Trimming took 0 bases from V and 5 from J, leaving 11 bases between them. The CDR3 bases are TGTGCCATCAGTGAGTCTAGGGGAATTGACGAGCAGTACTTC. Amino acids: CAISESRGIDEQYF.

The J gene is TRBJ1-6, the V gene TRBV5-6, with TRBD1 matching over 9 bases. CDR3 length: 15 amino acids. V dropped 4 bases and J dropped 11; count of bases not matched to a gene: 10. The germline V gene encodes CDR1 SGHDT and CDR2 YYEEEE. In nucleotides, the CDR3 is TGTGCCAGCAGCATGGGACAGGGTCTATTTACACCCCTCCACTTT. Translated: CASSMGQGLFTPLHF.

The CDR3 is CASSLGWGETQYF. For the CDR3, the DNA is TGTGCCAGCAGCTTAGGATGGGGGGAGACCCAGTACTTC. The genes are TRBV11-2 and TRBJ2-5, with D possibly being TRBD1 or TRBD2 (5 bases each). This CDR3 is 13 amino acids long. Germline V gene lookup returns CDR1 SGHAT and CDR2 FQNNGV. Trimming shortened V by 1 base and J by 5 bases, and 8 bases separated the two germline ends.

This clone came up a few times. The genes are TRBV3-1 (or the pseudogene TRBV3-2) and TRBJ1-2; D perhaps matches TRBD1 (5 bases). CDR3 length equals 14 residues. The V gene lost 0 bases and the J gene lost 4 bases, with 9 bases spanning the gap. Germline V CDR1 and CDR2: LGHDT, YNNKEL (reference sequence). The CDR3 nucleotides read TGTGCCAGCAGCCAAGACCGGGGGGTCTATGGCTACACCTTC. Protein product: CASSQDRGVYGYTF.